The 26 T cell receptor beta chains below all came from one sample that was sequenced in a study of blood T cell repertoires in COVID-19. Only in-frame clones appear in the TCRdb table, and some are missing; sequencing was by immunoSEQ multiplex PCR. This sample yields some 290,000 clones, of which around 87% are seen a single time; 3.6% belongs to the top ten. Sequenced material: peripheral blood. Receptor source: a man in his late teens or twenties with active or convalescent COVID-19.

About this clone: A junction boundary mismatches the germline segment, possibly from a read error. This chain uses TRBV11-2 with TRBJ2-7, with a weak D call TRBD2 (5 bases). CDR1 and CDR2 (germline): SGHAT, FQNNGV. CDR3 length: 11 residues. In nucleotides, the CDR3 is TGTGCCAGCAGCTTAGACGCGGGTTCTCAATGG. Translated, it gives CASSLDAGSQW.

This chain joins TRBV7-8 and TRBJ1-1, with a possible D match to TRBD1 (5 bases). This CDR3 contains 14 residues. The V end was cut by 1 base, the J end by 3 bases, with 9 bases between. CDR1 SGHVS and CDR2 FQNEAQ come from the germline V gene. This chain's CDR3 is CASSLEGRYTEAFF. The CDR3 nucleotides are TGTGCCAGCAGCTTAGAGGGGAGGTACACTGAAGCTTTCTTT.

This clone has a single count. This chain uses TRBV19 with TRBJ1-4; D unresolved. The CDR3 has 11 residues. The V end was cut by 9 bases, the J end by 5 bases, with 7 bases between. Germline V gene lookup returns CDR1 LNHDA and CDR2 SQIVND (reference sequence). In DNA form, the CDR3 reads TGTGCCAGCACCCGGAATGAAAAACTGTTTTTT. This codes for CASTRNEKLFF.

The CDR3, as DNA: TGTGCCAGCAGCTTATCCGGGGTCGTGCAAGAGACCCAGTACTTC. It is translated as CASSLSGVVQETQYF. This chain uses TRBV7-3 with TRBJ2-5, with D perhaps TRBD2 (5 bases). Trimming left V 2 bases short and J 2 bases short, with 12 bases between. CDR1 and CDR2 from the germline V gene are SGHTA and FQGTGA. The CDR3 length is 15 residues.

This clone was seen only a few times. The chain links TRBV11-2 to TRBJ2-7, with 9 bases identical to TRBD2. Unmatched junction bases numbered 3, after V lost 6 bases and J lost 0 bases. CDR1 is SGHAT, CDR2 FQNNGV, per germline. This CDR3 contains 14 residues. The CDR3 sequence is CASRLTSGSYEQYF. Here the CDR3 DNA reads TGTGCCAGCAGGCTGACTAGCGGCTCCTACGAGCAGTACTTC.

The genes are TRBV6-1 and TRBJ2-7, with 7 bases that match TRBD1. The CDR3 is 15 amino acids. Germline CDR1 is MNHNS and CDR2 is SASEGT. V gave up 3 bases and J gave up 3 bases; unmatched junction bases: 8. CDR3 amino acids: CASSEGTAVLYEQYF. CDR3 DNA: TGTGCCAGCAGTGAGGGGACAGCGGTACTCTACGAGCAGTACTTC.

The chain employs TRBV5-1 and TRBJ2-7, with D unresolved. The length of the CDR3 is 14 residues. Germline CDR1 reads SGHRS; CDR2 reads YFSETQ. Trimming left V 4 bases short and J 3 bases short, with 14 bases between. The CDR3 spells CASSPATTLYEQYF. CDR3 bases: TGCGCCAGCAGCCCTGCGACAACCCTCTACGAGCAGTACTTC.

Only a few counts were recorded for this clone. The chain uses TRBV25-1 and TRBJ1-6, with TRBD1 matching 9 bases. The CDR3 spans 18 residues. V shed 0 bases, J shed 6 bases, and the junction held 9 bases outside the gene matches. Germline CDR1 reads MGHDK; CDR2 reads SYGVNS. CDR3 sequence (DNA): TGTGCCAGCAGTGAATATAAGATTCCGGGACAGGGTAATTCACCCCTCCACTTT. It yields the protein CASSEYKIPGQGNSPLHF. The full variable domain, its missing parts supplied by reference TRBV25-1 and TRBJ1-6, is EADIYQTPRYLVIGTGKKITLECSQTMGHDKMYWYQQDPGMELHLIHYSYGVNSTEKGDLSSESTVSRIRTEHFPLTLESARPSHTSQYLCASSEYKIPGQGNSPLHFGNGTRLTVT.

The J gene is TRBJ2-5, the V gene TRBV9; possibly TRBD2 for D (6 bases). V lost 3 bases and J 0 bases, leaving 12 bases between the germline ends. The CDR3 runs to 15 residues. Germline V lookup: CDR1 SGDLS, CDR2 YYNGEE. The CDR3 region has the DNA TGTGCCAGCAGCGAATTTGCGGGATACCAAGAGACCCAGTACTTC. This gives the protein CASSEFAGYQETQYF.

CDR3 amino acids: CASSHPSTGQETQYF. The CDR3 coding sequence is TGCGCCAGCAGCCACCCCTCGACAGGTCAAGAGACCCAGTACTTC. J is TRBJ2-5 and V is TRBV4-1, with D perhaps TRBD1 (6 bases). Germline loops: CDR1 MGHRA, CDR2 YSYEKL. The CDR3 sequence is 15 residues long. Trimming removed 3 bases from V and 2 bases from J, with 13 bases in between.

This chain connects TRBV9 to TRBJ2-5; 7 positions agree with TRBD1. Germline CDR1 reads SGDLS; CDR2 reads YYNGEE. V was pared by 2 bases and J by 5 bases, with 9 bases of the junction left unmatched. The length of the CDR3 is 15 residues. Written as DNA, the CDR3 is TGTGCCAGCAGCGTCCTGACAGGGCCACGGGAGACCCAGTACTTC. This translates into CASSVLTGPRETQYF.

The chain has TRBV5-5 and TRBJ2-7; TRBD1 aligns across 7 bases. J was trimmed by 2 bases and V by 5 bases; bases with no gene match: 1. The CDR3 extends over 12 amino acids. Germline V gene lookup returns CDR1 SGHKS and CDR2 YYEKEE (reference sequence). CDR3 DNA sequence: TGTGCCAGCAGTGGACAGGCCTACGAGCAGTACTTC. Translation: CASSGQAYEQYF. The complete variable domain, with remaining parts taken from reference TRBV5-5 and TRBJ2-7, reads DAGVTQSPTHLIKTRGQQVTLRCSPISGHKSVSWYQQVLGQGPQFIFQYYEKEERGRGNFPDRFSARQFPNYSSELNVNALLLGDSALYLCASSGQAYEQYFGPGTRLTVT.

The sample holds many counts of this clone. The gene calls are TRBV4-1 and TRBJ2-2; perhaps TRBD1 as D (6 bases). This CDR3 is built from 15 residues. The V gene lost 3 bases and the J gene lost 3 bases, with 11 bases spanning the gap. The germline V gene has CDR1 MGHRA and CDR2 YSYEKL. This CDR3 reads CASSQWTEDTGELFF. The CDR3 DNA follows: TGCGCCAGCAGCCAGTGGACAGAGGACACCGGGGAGCTGTTTTTT.

V is TRBV9 and J is TRBJ2-1; D ambiguous. This CDR3 region has 14 residues. The germline gives CDR1 SGDLS, CDR2 YYNGEE. V lost 0 bases and J lost 0, with 4 bases in between. The CDR3 nucleotides are TGTGCCAGCAGCGTAGGCTACTCCTACAATGAGCAGTTCTTC. The encoded protein is CASSVGYSYNEQFF.

On this clone itself: The junction and the germline gene differ at one end; a read error may be behind it. The gene calls are TRBV7-9 and TRBJ2-5; D ambiguous. This CDR3 comprises 13 residues. Germline lookup yields CDR1 SEHNR and CDR2 FQNEAQ (reference sequence). The CDR3 sequence is CASSNGAQEAQYF. Written as DNA, the CDR3 is TGTGCCAGCAGCAACGGCGCTCAAGAGGCCCAGTACTTC.

CDR3 amino acids: CASSQRRATEAFF. In DNA form, the CDR3 reads TGTGCCAGCAGCCAACGCAGGGCCACTGAAGCTTTCTTT. J is TRBJ1-1 and V is TRBV28; TRBD1 is a possible D gene (5 bases). Germline V gene sequence: CDR1 MDHEN, CDR2 SYDVKM. This CDR3 has 13 amino acids. V lost 6 bases and J 4 bases, leaving 12 bases between the germline ends.

The sample holds one count of this clone. The chain couples TRBV5-6 to TRBJ1-1; no reliable D call. The CDR3 spans 13 residues. The germline V gene has CDR1 SGHDT and CDR2 YYEEEE. V lost 2 bases and J lost 9, with 14 bases in between. The CDR3 DNA is TGTGCCAGCAGCTTACTGAAGGCGGTACAAGCTTTCTTT. Translated: CASSLLKAVQAFF.

Only one count was recorded for this clone. At one boundary the junction diverges from the germline segment, which might be a read error. The V call is TRBV6-2 or TRBV6-3, the J call TRBJ1-4; D gene uncertain. Germline CDR1 is MNHEY and CDR2 is SVGEGT. The CDR3 has 16 residues. In DNA form, the CDR3 reads TGTGCCAGCAGTCTACCGGACGGAGGAGAAAGTAGAAAAACTGTTTTT. Translating gives CASSLPDGGESRKTVF.

CDR3 in amino acids: CASSEVAGGTDTQYF. The CDR3 DNA is TGTGCCAGCAGTGAGGTAGCGGGTGGCACAGATACGCAGTATTTT. The chain uses TRBV6-4 and TRBJ2-3, with 7 bases identical to TRBD2. The J segment lost 1 base and the V segment lost 3 bases, leaving 4 bases of the junction unmatched. In germline, CDR1 is MRHNA, CDR2 SNTAGT. The length of the CDR3 is 15 residues.

V gene TRBV7-2 combines with J gene TRBJ2-7; 15 positions match TRBD2. The germline V gene has CDR1 SGHTA and CDR2 FQGNSA. J lost 4 bases, V lost 1 base, and 2 bases had no gene match. The CDR3 is 16 amino acids. As DNA, the CDR3 is TGTGCCAGCAGCTTAGAGGGACTAGCGGGAGGTTACGAGCAGTACTTC. Translated: CASSLEGLAGGYEQYF. The full variable domain, in which reference TRBV7-2 and TRBJ2-7 provide the parts outside the CDR3, is GAGVSQSPSNKVTEKGKDVELRCDPISGHTALYWYRQSLGQGLEFLIYFQGNSAPDKSGLPSDRFSAERTGGSVSTLTIQRTQQEDSAVYLCASSLEGLAGGYEQYFGPGTRLTVT.

Comments on this clone: Relative to the germline gene, one junction end is altered; a read error may explain this. J is TRBJ2-7 and V is TRBV12-3 or TRBV12-4; 8 bases map to TRBD1. The CDR3 contains 12 residues. CDR3 sequence (DNA): TGTGCCAGCAGTTCTACCCGGACAGGGCGGAACTTC. It yields the protein CASSSTRTGRNF.

This clone was picked up a small number of times. The rearrangement joins TRBV5-6 to TRBJ1-4; maybe TRBD1 (6 bases). V lost 4 bases and J 3 bases, leaving 16 bases between the germline ends. Germline CDR1 and CDR2: SGHDT and YYEEEE. This CDR3 comprises 16 residues. The CDR3, as DNA: TGTGCCAGCAGCCTGGGGACACAAGTGGCTAATGAAAAACTGTTTTTT. It encodes CASSLGTQVANEKLFF. Full variable domain (outside the CDR3, taken from reference TRBV5-6 and TRBJ1-4): DAGVTQSPTHLIKTRGQQVTLRCSPKSGHDTVSWYQQALGQGPQFIFQYYEEEERQRGNFPDRFSGHQFPNYSSELNVNALLLGDSALYLCASSLGTQVANEKLFFGSGTQLSVL.

The rearrangement links TRBV29-1 to TRBJ1-2; 7 bases agree with TRBD1. The V gene end was trimmed by 3 bases and the J gene end by 8 bases; junction bases not matched to a gene: 9. Germline lookup yields CDR1 SQVTM and CDR2 ANQGSEA. The CDR3 covers 13 residues. Written as DNA, the CDR3 is TGCAGCGTTGACTCGGGGACAGTGAGGGGCTACACCTTC. Translated, it gives CSVDSGTVRGYTF.

This sequence joins TRBV18 and TRBJ1-5, with a possible D match to TRBD1 (6 bases). The CDR3 has 13 amino acids. The germline CDR1 and CDR2 sequences are KGHSH and LQKENI. The V gene lost 4 bases and the J gene lost 3 bases, with 7 bases spanning the gap. The CDR3 DNA sequence: TGTGCCAGCTCACACAGGGTCAATCAGCCCCAGCATTTT. This sequence encodes CASSHRVNQPQHF.

The chain recombines TRBV18 with TRBJ1-3; D remains ambiguous. The germline V and J ends were trimmed by 3 bases and 1 base, with 7 bases remaining between them. This CDR3 is 14 amino acids long. Germline V gene lookup returns CDR1 KGHSH and CDR2 LQKENI. The CDR3 DNA reads TGTGCCAGCTCACCGCGGGAGTCTGGAAACACCATATATTTT. As protein: CASSPRESGNTIYF.

The rearrangement joins TRBV4-1 to TRBJ2-7; no definite D call. CDR3 length: 13 amino acids. The germline CDR1 and CDR2 sequences are MGHRA and YSYEKL. The V end was cut by 3 bases, the J end by 3 bases, with 9 bases between. The CDR3 DNA reads as TGCGCCAGCAGCCAGCCGGGTCTCTACGAGCAGTACTTC. This encodes CASSQPGLYEQYF.